This is a list of T cell receptor beta chains from one sample in a study of blood T cell repertoires in COVID-19. Profiled with immunoSEQ multiplex PCR; TCRdb holds only in-frame clones, not every one. Among 300,000 to 350,000 clones listed, approximately 90% were seen once. Sequenced input: PBMCs or T cells enriched from blood (not recorded which). The receptor source for this set is a woman in her twenties or thirties who had been exposed to COVID-19. Each CDR3 is given with its conserved first and last residue. Each record gives: D gene, V gene, clone size, J gene, CDR3 DNA, CDR3 protein. The D gene is left open where the match is weak. Not all rows give a size; the values are once, few, many and, for expanded clones, a class.

NA	TRBV11-2	once	TRBJ2-1	TGTGCCAGCAGCTTAGGACACCTTAACAGGGAATATGAGCAGTTCTTC	CASSLGHLNREYEQFF
TRBD1	TRBV6-5	NA	TRBJ2-5	TGTGCCAGCAGGGGGACAGGGGGAAAAGAGACCCAGTACTTC	CASRGTGGKETQYF
TRBD1	TRBV4-1	NA	TRBJ1-5	TGCGCCAGCAGCCAGGGGCGACAGGGAAGTAAGAATCAGCCCCAGCATTTT	CASSQGRQGSKNQPQHF
NA	TRBV10-3	NA	TRBJ2-3	TGTGCCACCGAGGACACCGGCACAGATACGCAGTATTTT	CATEDTGTDTQYF
TRBD2	TRBV11-1	NA	TRBJ2-3	TGTGCCAGCAGCTTGCTAGCGGGGGGGCAAGATACGCAGTATTTT	CASSLLAGGQDTQYF
NA	TRBV7-9	few	TRBJ2-6	TGTGCCAGCAGCACAAAAGGGTTACAGGGATCTGGGGCCAACGTCCTGACTTTC	CASSTKGLQGSGANVLTF
TRBD1	TRBV19	NA	TRBJ1-4	TGTGCCACCAACAGGGGTTGGAAAGATGAAAAACTGTTTTTT	CATNRGWKDEKLFF
TRBD2	TRBV11-2	NA	TRBJ2-5	TGTGCCAGCATCCCCGGGACCGGGAGGTCCCAGTACTTC	CASIPGTGRSQYF
NA	TRBV6-2/TRBV6-3	NA	TRBJ2-7	TGTGCCAGCAGTGACACAGGTCACGAGCAGTACTTC	CASSDTGHEQYF
NA	TRBV15	NA	TRBJ2-7	TGTGCCACCACCAACGACAGCCACGAGCAGTACTTC	CATTNDSHEQYF
TRBD2	TRBV27	NA	TRBJ2-1	TGTGCCAGCAGTTGGGTGACTAGCGGGGGGTTTAATGAGCAGTTCTTC	CASSWVTSGGFNEQFF
TRBD1	TRBV3-1/TRBV3-2	NA	TRBJ1-2	TGTGCCAGCAGCCCGGGACAGTCAGCTAACTATGGCTACACCTTC	CASSPGQSANYGYTF
TRBD1	TRBV5-1	NA	TRBJ2-7	TGCGCCAGCAGCCCCACCGGGACAGGGGGCTACGAGCAGTACTTC	CASSPTGTGGYEQYF
NA	TRBV6-2/TRBV6-3	NA	TRBJ1-1	TGTGCCAGCAGTTACACAGGGCTACGAGACACTGAAGCTTTCTTT	CASSYTGLRDTEAFF
NA	TRBV19	NA	TRBJ1-2	TGTGCCAGTACCCCGAGGAGGGCAGAACTTACTAACTATGGCTACACCTTC	CASTPRRAELTNYGYTF
TRBD1	TRBV7-7	NA	TRBJ1-1	TGTGCCAGCAGCTTAAGGGGGCCGATGAACACTGAAGCTTTCTTT	CASSLRGPMNTEAFF
TRBD2	TRBV10-3	NA	TRBJ2-1	TGTGCCATCGGGACTAGAGACTACAATGAGCAGTTCTTC	CAIGTRDYNEQFF
NA	TRBV5-4	NA	TRBJ1-1	TGTGCCAGCAGCTTGGACGGGGGGAGCACTGAAGCTTTCTTT	CASSLDGGSTEAFF
TRBD2	TRBV11-2	once	TRBJ2-7	TGTGCCAGCAGCCAATCTAGCGGGGGCTACTACGAGCAGTACTTC	CASSQSSGGYYEQYF
TRBD2	TRBV5-4	NA	TRBJ2-7	TGTGCCAGCAGCTTGGGACTGACTAGCGGGGGGGCTTATGAGCAGTACTTC	CASSLGLTSGGAYEQYF
TRBD2	TRBV5-1	NA	TRBJ2-5	TGCGCCAGCAGCTATGGACTAGCGGGGGTAGAGACCCAGTACTTC	CASSYGLAGVETQYF
NA	TRBV5-1	once	TRBJ2-7	TGCGCCAGCAGCTTGACTAGCAACTACGAGCAGTACTTC	CASSLTSNYEQYF
NA	TRBV7-8	NA	TRBJ2-7	TGTGCCAGCAGCTTAGCGCTTAGGGGCCCCTCCTGGGAGCAGTACTTC	CASSLALRGPSWEQYF
NA	TRBV16	NA	TRBJ1-5	TGTGCCAGCAGTCTCTTAGGTGGGAGGGGCAATCAGCCCCAGCATTTT	CASSLLGGRGNQPQHF
TRBD1	TRBV25-1	NA	TRBJ2-2	TGTGCCAGCAGTTCGCAGGGACAGCTAGCGAACACCGGGGAGCTGTTTTTT	CASSSQGQLANTGELFF
TRBD1	TRBV5-4	NA	TRBJ2-7	TGTGCCAGCAGCTTGGAGGGGACAGGGGTACGCGAGCAGTACTTC	CASSLEGTGVREQYF
NA	TRBV2	NA	TRBJ1-2	TGTGCCAGCAGTGTCGGTACCTATGGCTACACCTTC	CASSVGTYGYTF
TRBD1	TRBV3-1/TRBV3-2	NA	TRBJ1-5	TGTGCCAGCAGCCAGACAGGGCTGCAGCCCCAGCATTTT	CASSQTGLQPQHF
NA	TRBV4-2	NA	TRBJ1-6	TGTGCCAGCAGCCAAGATGTCGGTATTGATAATTCACCCCTCCACTTT	CASSQDVGIDNSPLHF
NA	TRBV19	once	TRBJ1-2	TGTGCCAGTAGTATAAGTTCGGGGGTCGGTGGCTACACCTTC	CASSISSGVGGYTF
NA	TRBV14	NA	TRBJ1-1	TGTGCCAGCAGCCCTCGGCAGGGCTGGAACACTGAAGCTTTCTTT	CASSPRQGWNTEAFF
TRBD1	TRBV7-9	NA	TRBJ1-2	TGTGCCAGCAGCCCCATGACAGGGCTCTATGGCTACACCTTC	CASSPMTGLYGYTF
TRBD1	TRBV6-6	NA	TRBJ2-6	TGTGCCAGCAGGGACAGGAATAAATCTGGGGCCAACGTCCTGACTTTC	CASRDRNKSGANVLTF
TRBD1	TRBV5-5	NA	TRBJ2-7	TGTGCCAGCAGCCCGTTGGGGTTGACAGGGACCTACGAGCAGTACTTC	CASSPLGLTGTYEQYF
TRBD2	TRBV3-1/TRBV3-2	NA	TRBJ2-5	TGTGCCAGCAGCCAAGATGAGGTAGCGGGGGGCCGAAAGTACTTC	CASSQDEVAGGRKYF
TRBD2	TRBV5-1	once	TRBJ2-5	TGCGCCAGCAGCTTGACTAGCGGGGCGACGGAGACCCAGTACTTC	CASSLTSGATETQYF
NA	TRBV10-3	NA	TRBJ2-4	TGTGCCATCAGTGAGAAAGAGATAGGGAGATCCAAAAACATTCAGTACTTC	CAISEKEIGRSKNIQYF
TRBD1	TRBV9	once	TRBJ2-2	TGTGCCAGCAGCGTCGCGACAGGGCCCACCGGGGAGCTGTTTTTT	CASSVATGPTGELFF
NA	TRBV7-2	once	TRBJ2-1	TGTGCCAGCAGCTTACACAGGGCTTACAATGAGCAGTTCTTC	CASSLHRAYNEQFF
TRBD1	TRBV5-1	NA	TRBJ2-7	TGCGCCAGCAGGTTAACAGACCGGGACAGGGGGCCCTCGGGGCGAGCCGAGCAGTACTTC	CASRLTDRDRGPSGRAEQYF
NA	TRBV7-2	NA	TRBJ1-3	TGTGCCAGCAGCCCCTCAGGACCGGGGGGAAACACCATATATTTT	CASSPSGPGGNTIYF
NA	TRBV6-5	NA	TRBJ2-3	TGTGCCAGCGGGCCACGTCCCACAGATACGCAGTATTTT	CASGPRPTDTQYF
NA	TRBV29-1	NA	TRBJ2-2	TGCAGCGGCGGACTGGGGACCGGGGAGCTGTTTTTT	CSGGLGTGELFF
NA	TRBV3-1/TRBV3-2	NA	TRBJ1-3	TGTGCCAGCAGCCAAGTAACAGCCCTGGGAAACACCATATATTTT	CASSQVTALGNTIYF
NA	TRBV7-2	NA	TRBJ1-1	TGTGCCAGCAGCTTAGCTTGGGGGCCCACTGAAGCTTTCTTT	CASSLAWGPTEAFF
NA	TRBV4-2	once	TRBJ2-7	TGTGCCAGCAGCCTCGTCCAGACAGACAACTACGAGCAGTACTTC	CASSLVQTDNYEQYF
NA	TRBV28	NA	TRBJ2-1	TGTGCCAGCACTATAAAGCAGTTCTTC	CASTIKQFF
TRBD2	TRBV5-1	once	TRBJ2-1	TGCGCCAGCAGTACCGGACTAGCGGGATGGGATGAGCAGTTCTTC	CASSTGLAGWDEQFF
NA	TRBV11-2	once	TRBJ1-1	TGTGCCAGCAGCGAAGCGCGGGTGAACACTGAAGCTTTCTTT	CASSEARVNTEAFF
NA	TRBV7-2	NA	TRBJ2-7	TGTGCCAGCAGCGACGCACTACCAGCCTACGAGCAGTACTTC	CASSDALPAYEQYF
TRBD1	TRBV10-3	NA	TRBJ1-1	TGTGCCATCAGGAATGACAGGGGGGACACTGAAGCTTTCTTT	CAIRNDRGDTEAFF
TRBD1	TRBV27	NA	TRBJ2-2	TGTGCCAGCAGTAGAAAGCTGGGACAGGACAACACCGGGGAGCTGTTTTTT	CASSRKLGQDNTGELFF
TRBD1	TRBV7-9	NA	TRBJ1-2	TGTGCCAGCAGCTTAACGACAGGGGGCTATAACTATGGCTACACCTTC	CASSLTTGGYNYGYTF
TRBD2	TRBV4-2	NA	TRBJ2-2	TGTGCCAGCAGCCAAGTCGGGGGGGGCACCGGGGAGCTGTTTTTT	CASSQVGGGTGELFF
NA	TRBV28	NA	TRBJ1-5	TGTGCCAGCACGTTATATAGCAATCAGCCCCAGCATTTT	CASTLYSNQPQHF
NA	TRBV6-5	once	TRBJ1-2	TGTGCCAGCAGTTTCCGCTGGGGGGGAAATGGCTACACCTTC	CASSFRWGGNGYTF
NA	TRBV12-3/TRBV12-4	NA	TRBJ2-7	TGTGCCAGCAGTTCTAGCGTGCGCCACGAGCAGTACTTC	CASSSSVRHEQYF